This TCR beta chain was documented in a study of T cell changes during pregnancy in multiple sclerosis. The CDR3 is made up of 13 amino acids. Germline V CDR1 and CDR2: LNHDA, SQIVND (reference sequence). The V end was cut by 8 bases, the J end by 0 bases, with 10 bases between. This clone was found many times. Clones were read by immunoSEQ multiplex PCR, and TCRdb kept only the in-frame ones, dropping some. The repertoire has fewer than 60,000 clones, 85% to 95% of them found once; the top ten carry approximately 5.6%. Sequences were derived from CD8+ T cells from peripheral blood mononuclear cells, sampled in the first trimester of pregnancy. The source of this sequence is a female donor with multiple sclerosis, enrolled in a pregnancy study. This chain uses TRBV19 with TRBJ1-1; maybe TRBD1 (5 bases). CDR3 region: CASGGTVNTEAFF. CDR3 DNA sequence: TGTGCCAGTGGAGGGACGGTGAACACTGAAGCTTTCTTT.